These T cell receptor beta chains were read from a single sample in a study of T cell responses to AZD1222 COVID-19 vaccine. Assay: immunoSEQ multiplex PCR; the TCRdb copy retains only in-frame clones and omits some. The sample carries over 85,000 clones, around nine tenths recorded once. This sample comprised peripheral blood, obtained 28 days after the second AZD1222 dose. These receptors came from an adult who received the AZD1222 COVID-19 vaccine. Both conserved end residues are part of each CDR3. D genes are given only for firm matches. Size tells how often a clone was seen (once, few, many) or the class of an expanded clone, and some rows leave it out.

-	TRBV5-1	TRBJ2-3	-	15	TGCGCCAGCAGCCGAAGCAGTTTTAGCACAGATACGCAGTATTTT	CASSRSSFSTDTQYF
once	TRBV5-1	TRBJ2-2	-	15	TGCGCCAGCAGCGGGCATCGGGGTAACACCGGGGAGCTGTTTTTT	CASSGHRGNTGELFF
once	TRBV27	TRBJ2-1	-	15	TGTGCCAGCAGACCAGACGGATACCCCTACAATGAGCAGTTCTTC	CASRPDGYPYNEQFF
-	TRBV2	TRBJ1-3	TRBD1	17	TGTGCCAGCAGTGAGACAGGGGGCCCCCTCTCTGGAAACACCATATATTTT	CASSETGGPLSGNTIYF
-	TRBV6-1	TRBJ2-3	-	16	TGTGCCAGCAGTGGCCTGGCGGGGATGGGAGCAGATACGCAGTATTTT	CASSGLAGMGADTQYF
-	TRBV19	TRBJ1-2	-	14	TGTGCCAGTAGTATAGCAGACACACTCTATGGCTACACCTTC	CASSIADTLYGYTF
-	TRBV21-1	TRBJ1-3	-	16	TGTGCCAGCAGCAATGGGACAGGGGATTGTGGAAACACCATATATTTT	CASSNGTGDCGNTIYF
-	TRBV5-1	TRBJ1-3	-	14	TGCGCCAGCAGCCCGAGAGGCTCTGGAAACACCATATATTTT	CASSPRGSGNTIYF
-	TRBV2	TRBJ2-7	TRBD2	16	TGTGCCAGCAGCCGAGGGACTAGCGGGGACTCCTACGAGCAGTACTTC	CASSRGTSGDSYEQYF
-	TRBV18	TRBJ2-5	TRBD1	14	TGTGCCAGCTCTCCCGGGACAGGTCAAGAGACCCAGTACTTC	CASSPGTGQETQYF
-	TRBV6-1	TRBJ2-4	TRBD1	17	TGTGCCAGCAGTGAAGCGCTACAGGGGGCGACCAAGGACATTCAGTACTTC	CASSEALQGATKDIQYF
once	TRBV7-3	TRBJ1-2	-	14	TGTGCCAGCAGCCGCAGGGGTCCATACTATGGCTACACCTTC	CASSRRGPYYGYTF
-	TRBV6-5	TRBJ1-2	TRBD1	11	TGTGCCGGGTGGACAGGGTTGGGCTACACCTTC	CAGWTGLGYTF
-	TRBV5-1	TRBJ2-7	-	13	TGCGCCAGCAGCCAGATGAATGGTAACGAGCAGTACTTC	CASSQMNGNEQYF
-	TRBV11-3	TRBJ2-3	TRBD1	16	TGTGCCAGCAGCGCGATATCGGGACAGGGGGCAGATACGCAGTATTTT	CASSAISGQGADTQYF
few	TRBV7-7	TRBJ2-3	-	13	TGTGCCAGCAGCTTATCGGGCACAGATACGCAGTATTTT	CASSLSGTDTQYF
-	TRBV27	TRBJ1-5	TRBD1	14	TGTGCCAGCAGTCCAACAGGGGGCAATCAGCCCCAGCATTTT	CASSPTGGNQPQHF
-	TRBV11-3	TRBJ1-1	TRBD1	17	TGTGCCAGCAGCTTAGGGCGGACAGGGGCGGGGAACACTGAAGCTTTCTTT	CASSLGRTGAGNTEAFF
-	TRBV2	TRBJ2-7	-	12	TGTGCCAGCAGTGAGTGGTCCTACGAGCAGTACTTC	CASSEWSYEQYF
-	TRBV7-9	TRBJ2-3	TRBD2	18	TGTGCCAGCAGACGCGGGACTAGCGGGGACGCCAGCACAGATACGCAGTATTTT	CASRRGTSGDASTDTQYF
-	TRBV19	TRBJ2-1	-	16	TGTGCCAGTAGTATAGTTGTTCAGACGCCATACAATGAGCAGTTCTTC	CASSIVVQTPYNEQFF
-	TRBV3-1/TRBV3-2	TRBJ2-5	TRBD2	17	TGTGCCAGCAGCCAAGATCTTGGGACTAGCGGGATAGAGACCCAGTACTTC	CASSQDLGTSGIETQYF
-	TRBV7-9	TRBJ2-7	TRBD1	12	TGTGCCAGCAGCTCACTACAGGGGAAGTGGTACTTC	CASSSLQGKWYF
-	TRBV2	TRBJ1-1	-	11	TGTGCCAGCAAGATGAACACTGAAGCTTTCTTT	CASKMNTEAFF
-	TRBV11-3	TRBJ2-1	-	15	TGTGCCAGCAGCTTAGAGCCGGGGATAGGAAATGAGCAGTTCTTC	CASSLEPGIGNEQFF
once	TRBV3-1/TRBV3-2	TRBJ2-5	-	15	TGTGCCAGCAGCCAAGATTCCGGAGGGTGGGGGACCCAGTACTTC	CASSQDSGGWGTQYF
-	TRBV7-8	TRBJ1-4	-	12	TGTGCCAGCAGCCGATACCGGGAAAAACTGTTTTTT	CASSRYREKLFF
-	TRBV29-1	TRBJ1-1	-	13	TGCAGCGCTACACCCGCCTTGGGCACTGAAGCTTTCTTT	CSATPALGTEAFF
-	TRBV7-9	TRBJ2-7	-	14	TGTGCCAGCAGCTTAGGGCTAGTCTACTACGAGCAGTACTTC	CASSLGLVYYEQYF
-	TRBV12-3/TRBV12-4	TRBJ1-4	-	13	TGTGCCAGCACACTTAGGGGAGGAGAAAAACTGTTTTTT	CASTLRGGEKLFF
-	TRBV6-5	TRBJ1-6	-	15	TGTGCCAGCAGTTACGAGAGCTCCTATAATTCACCCCTCCACTTT	CASSYESSYNSPLHF
-	TRBV15	TRBJ1-1	-	14	TGTGCCACCCGAAAGGTGACCCAGGGCACTGAAGCTTTCTTT	CATRKVTQGTEAFF
-	TRBV27	TRBJ2-7	-	15	TGTGCCAGCAGACCCCTTGGCGGACCCTCCTACGAGCAGTACTTC	CASRPLGGPSYEQYF
once	TRBV19	TRBJ2-1	TRBD2	15	TGTGCCAGTAGCCTAGCGGGTTCAGCGGGGAATGAGCAGTTCTTC	CASSLAGSAGNEQFF
-	TRBV6-6	TRBJ2-3	-	14	TGTGCCAGCAGCTCGGTGTCTAGCACAGATACGCAGTATTTT	CASSSVSSTDTQYF
-	TRBV5-1	TRBJ1-1	TRBD1	14	TGCGCCAGCAGCTCTGGACAGGGGTTCACTGAAGCTTTCTTT	CASSSGQGFTEAFF
-	TRBV7-8	TRBJ2-3	TRBD2	15	TGTGCCAGCAGCTCATTATCTGCGGGAGCAGATACGCAGTATTTT	CASSSLSAGADTQYF
few	TRBV18	TRBJ1-6	-	16	TGTGCCAGCTCACCACCGAACGGCCTCCGGGGTTCACCCCTCCACTTT	CASSPPNGLRGSPLHF
-	TRBV6-1	TRBJ2-7	TRBD1	16	TGTGCCAGCAGTGAGACACTTGACAGGGTTTTGTACGAGCAGTACTTC	CASSETLDRVLYEQYF
-	TRBV19	TRBJ1-2	-	12	TGTGCCAGTACTTCACAGGGACTAGGCTACACCTTC	CASTSQGLGYTF
-	TRBV9	TRBJ2-2	TRBD2	19	TGTGCCAGCAGCGTAGCTCCCGGGCTAGCGGGGGGCCGGGCCGGGGAGCTGTTTTTT	CASSVAPGLAGGRAGELFF
-	TRBV19	TRBJ1-1	TRBD1	15	TGTGCCAGTAGTAATACAGGGGGCAGGGGCACTGAAGCTTTCTTT	CASSNTGGRGTEAFF
once	TRBV7-9	TRBJ1-6	-	16	TGTGCCAGCAGCTCCCTCATAGGCCGTAACCATTCACCCCTCCACTTT	CASSSLIGRNHSPLHF
-	TRBV6-5	TRBJ1-1	-	15	TGTGCCAGCAGTTACTCGAGGCAGGGGACCACTGAAGCTTTCTTT	CASSYSRQGTTEAFF
-	TRBV7-9	TRBJ1-2	-	14	TGTGCCAGCAGCTTAGCTGCAGGGAAAGATGGCTACACCTTC	CASSLAAGKDGYTF
-	TRBV5-1	TRBJ2-1	-	16	TGCGCCAGCAGCCCAGACAGGTTAAGTTCCTACAATGAGCAGTTCTTC	CASSPDRLSSYNEQFF
few	TRBV10-3	TRBJ2-5	TRBD2	17	TGTGCCATCAGTGAGAGAGGTCTAGCGGGAGTGGGGGAGACCCAGTACTTC	CAISERGLAGVGETQYF
-	TRBV27	TRBJ2-7	-	13	TGTGCCAGCAGTTTATTTTTGTCCTACGAGCAGTACTTC	CASSLFLSYEQYF